This T cell receptor beta chain was found in a study of T cell responses to AZD1222 COVID-19 vaccine. Second-dose groups at about 4 or about 12 weeks were pooled. Some clones are missing from TCRdb's copy, which holds only in-frame ones; the method was immunoSEQ multiplex PCR. The sample contains 80,000 to 85,000 clones, 85% to 95% of which appear only once. With regard to this clone: What it binds is not known.

Study-level results: Reportedly, nearly half of unique spike TCRs recognized epitopes outside B.1.351/B.1.1.7 mutations. It should be noted that donors were predominantly white British and more often female, and clonal diversity was possibly underestimated. CD4 TCRs covered the whole spike, strongest at regions 160-218 and 743-854.

This material consisted of peripheral blood, taken 28 days after the second AZD1222 dose. This receptor was identified in an adult who received the AZD1222 COVID-19 vaccine.

CDR3 protein: CATAQYMNTEAFF. The CDR3 DNA is TGTGCCACCGCACAGTACATGAACACTGAAGCTTTCTTT. V is TRBV19 and J is TRBJ1-1; D not resolved. V lost 10 bases and J lost 0, with 12 bases in between. Per the germline V gene, CDR1 is LNHDA and CDR2 is SQIVND (reference sequence). The CDR3 is made up of 13 amino acids.